The 20 T cell receptor beta chains below come from one sample, sequenced in a study of yellow fever vaccine responses in identical twins. TCRdb itself ran the RT-PCR reads through MiXCR, one entry per CDR3 protein. This table has 2,000 or so distinct CDR3 sequences, approximately 87% appearing once. The sequencing used T cells from blood (PBMCs), unsorted or a sorted subset (not recorded which), collected before or after yellow fever vaccination (not recorded which). The receptor set was obtained from a woman younger than 30 who received the yellow fever vaccine.

This clonotype was recorded once. The chain joins TRBV2 to TRBJ2-1, with TRBD2 as a possible D gene (5 bases). The germline V gene encodes CDR1 SNHLY and CDR2 FYNNEI. V lost 2 bases and J 5 bases, leaving 10 bases between the germline ends. This CDR3 region has 14 residues. The CDR3 region has the DNA TGTGCCAGCAGTGAATATCTAGCCCACAATGAGCAGTTCTTC. Amino acid sequence: CASSEYLAHNEQFF.

The chain carries TRBV2 and TRBJ2-4; D is undetermined. The V gene lost 3 bases and the J gene lost 4 bases, with 13 bases spanning the gap. Germline V gene sequence: CDR1 SNHLY, CDR2 FYNNEI. This CDR3 comprises 15 residues. The CDR3 DNA follows: TGTGCCAGCAGTGAGGCAGTGCTTTCTAAAAACATTCAGTACTTC. The encoded protein is CASSEAVLSKNIQYF.

V and J are TRBV4-2 and TRBJ1-4; D is unresolved. CDR1 is LGHNA, CDR2 YNFKEQ, per germline. CDR3 length equals 14 residues. Trimming pared 4 bases from V and 4 bases from J, leaving 10 bases between. CDR3 bases: TGTGCCAGCAGCCCGACTGTATTTAATGAAAAACTGTTTTTT. Amino acid sequence: CASSPTVFNEKLFF.

The chain employs TRBV2 and TRBJ1-1, with D possibly being TRBD1 (6 bases). The germline CDR1 and CDR2 sequences are SNHLY and FYNNEI. The CDR3 length is 15 residues. Trimming cost V 2 bases and J 4 bases, with 14 bases left between them. The DNA for the CDR3 is TGTGCCAGCAGTGAAATGGGGGCGCGGGGCACTGAAGCTTTCTTT. The encoded protein is CASSEMGARGTEAFF.

This clonotype was seen only once. This chain links TRBV20-1 with TRBJ2-3; D may be TRBD1 or TRBD2 (5 bases each). Germline V gene data show CDR1 as DFQATT and CDR2 as SNEGSKA (reference sequence). V lost 2 bases and J 7 bases, leaving 10 bases between the germline ends. The CDR3 runs 12 residues. CDR3 region: CSARTEGHTQYF. The CDR3 nucleotides are TGCAGTGCTAGAACCGAGGGACATACGCAGTATTTT.

The chain couples TRBV4-1 to TRBJ1-2, with a possible D match to TRBD1 (5 bases). The germline CDR1 and CDR2 sequences are MGHRA and YSYEKL. The CDR3 length is 16 residues. With 4 bases removed from V and 0 bases from J, the gap between germline ends came to 15 bases. CDR3 DNA: TGCGCCAGCAGCCCTAGGGACGGATTTTCTAACTATGGCTACACCTTC. It specifies CASSPRDGFSNYGYTF.

The chain has TRBV11-1 and TRBJ2-7; TRBD2 might be the D (6 bases). Trimming pared 3 bases from V and 3 bases from J, leaving 12 bases between. Germline CDR1 SGHAT, CDR2 FQDESV (reference sequence). The CDR3 contains 14 residues. The CDR3 DNA reads as TGTGCCAGCAGCTTGCCGGGACTGAGCTACGAGCAGTACTTC. Translation: CASSLPGLSYEQYF.

The rearrangement joins TRBV28 to TRBJ1-5; D gene unclear. The CDR3 is 15 residues long. V was shortened by 6 bases and J by 5 bases, with 17 bases between the two germline ends. CDR1 and CDR2 (germline): MDHEN, SYDVKM. The CDR3 spells CASSKKGRIDQPQHF. The CDR3 DNA reads as TGTGCCAGCAGCAAAAAAGGACGCATTGATCAGCCCCAGCATTTT.

This clonotype was recorded once. The chain joins TRBV5-1 to TRBJ1-5, with unresolved D. V was cut by 0 bases and J by 2 bases, with 12 bases left in between. The CDR3 loop spans 16 amino acids. Germline values: CDR1 SGHRS, CDR2 YFSETQ. CDR3 bases: TGCGCCAGCAGCTTGGGGGTGGCAGAGGGCAATCAGCCCCAGCATTTT. Protein product: CASSLGVAEGNQPQHF.

The chain carries TRBV11-3 and TRBJ1-5; D gene ambiguous. The germline gives CDR1 SGHNT, CDR2 YENEEA. The CDR3 consists of 13 residues. The V gene lost 3 bases and the J gene lost 0 bases, with 3 bases spanning the gap. The chain's CDR3 is CASSFNSNQPQHF. The CDR3 nucleotides are TGTGCCAGCAGCTTTAATAGCAATCAGCCCCAGCATTTT. Drawing the rest from reference TRBV11-3 and TRBJ1-5, the complete variable domain is EAGVVQSPRYKIIEKKQPVAFWCNPISGHNTLYWYLQNLGQGPELLIRYENEEAVDDSQLPKDRFSAERLKGVDSTLKIQPAELGDSAVYLCASSFNSNQPQHFGDGTRLSIL.

The V call is TRBV29-1, the J call TRBJ2-7; a weak D match, TRBD1 (5 bases). Trimming pared 4 bases from V and 3 bases from J, leaving 16 bases between. Germline CDR1 SQVTM, CDR2 ANQGSEA. CDR3 length: 14 residues. The CDR3 DNA reads as TGCAGCGTTGGGGTTGCAGGGATAGGCTACGAGCAGTACTTC. Encoded protein: CSVGVAGIGYEQYF.

This chain connects TRBV20-1 to TRBJ2-7; D is perhaps TRBD1 or TRBD2 (5 bases each). This CDR3 spans 11 amino acids. The germline V gene has CDR1 DFQATT and CDR2 SNEGSKA (reference sequence). V lost 3 bases and J 6 bases, leaving 9 bases between the germline ends. The CDR3 nucleotides read TGCAGTGCTAGTGGGGGTCCCGAGCAGTACGTC. The encoded protein is CSASGGPEQYV.

The gene calls are TRBV11-3 and TRBJ1-2; D remains unclear. Trimming cost V 6 bases and J 7 bases, with 9 bases left between them. CDR3 size: 11 residues. Germline V CDR1 and CDR2: SGHNT, YENEEA. As DNA, the CDR3 is TGTGCCAGCAGAAGTTGGTCTGGCTACACCTTC. Encoded protein: CASRSWSGYTF.

The rearrangement joins TRBV4-1 to TRBJ1-2; D is unclear. The germline V gene encodes CDR1 MGHRA and CDR2 YSYEKL. The germline V and J ends were trimmed by 1 base and 4 bases, with 13 bases remaining between them. This CDR3 is 15 amino acids long. The CDR3 coding sequence is TGCGCCAGCAGCCAAGCGGAAGGGTCGTTCTATGGCTACACCTTC. This translates into CASSQAEGSFYGYTF.

The J gene is TRBJ2-1, the V gene TRBV5-1; D gene uncertain. Trimming removed 0 bases from V and 10 bases from J, with 8 bases in between. Germline V gene data show CDR1 as SGHRS and CDR2 as YFSETQ. This CDR3 is 12 amino acids long. The CDR3 loop reads CASSLEGTEQFF. The CDR3 coding sequence is TGCGCCAGCAGCTTGGAAGGAACCGAGCAGTTCTTC.

The sample holds one count of this clonotype. The rearrangement links TRBV19 to TRBJ1-5, with a possible D match to TRBD1 (5 bases). The CDR3 loop spans 13 amino acids. The germline CDR1 and CDR2 sequences are LNHDA and SQIVND (reference sequence). Between the trimmed V and J ends, which lost 5 bases and 5 bases, there was a span of 10 bases. The CDR3 here is CASSLGRDQPQHF. CDR3 in DNA: TGTGCCAGTAGTCTCGGCAGGGATCAGCCCCAGCATTTT.

The chain recombines TRBV11-1 with TRBJ2-7; maybe TRBD1 (5 bases). V lost 4 bases, J lost 5 bases, and 9 bases lay in between. Looked up from germline, CDR1 is SGHAT and CDR2 is FQDESV (reference sequence). CDR3 size: 12 residues. CDR3 sequence: CASSSQGNEQYV. The CDR3 DNA reads TGTGCCAGCAGCTCGCAGGGAAACGAGCAGTACGTC.

The chain joins TRBV6-1 to TRBJ2-3, with 9 bases that match TRBD2. The CDR3 is 15 amino acids. Germline CDR1 MNHNS, CDR2 SASEGT. V gave up 2 bases and J gave up 6 bases; unmatched junction bases: 6. CDR3 sequence (DNA): TGTGCCAGCAGTGAATTGGGGACTAGCTGGGATACGCAGTATTTT. Protein: CASSELGTSWDTQYF.

CDR3 amino acids: CASSERRSSGDTQYF. The CDR3 DNA follows: TGTGCCAGCAGTGAAAGGAGGTCTAGCGGAGATACGCAGTATTTT. The chain has TRBV6-1 and TRBJ2-3; 7 bases map to TRBD2. The CDR3 has 15 residues. V shed 2 bases and J 5 bases; nucleotides not matched to a gene: 7. CDR1 and CDR2 (germline): MNHNS, SASEGT.

This chain joins TRBV11-1 and TRBJ2-1; 8 nucleotides line up with TRBD2. Germline V lookup: CDR1 SGHAT, CDR2 FQDESV (reference sequence). The ends lost 1 base at V and 7 bases at J; junction bases unmatched: 6. The CDR3 consists of 15 residues. The CDR3 DNA sequence: TGTGCCAGCAGCTTAGTAGCGGGAACTGGGAATGAGCAGTTCTTC. This translates into CASSLVAGTGNEQFF.